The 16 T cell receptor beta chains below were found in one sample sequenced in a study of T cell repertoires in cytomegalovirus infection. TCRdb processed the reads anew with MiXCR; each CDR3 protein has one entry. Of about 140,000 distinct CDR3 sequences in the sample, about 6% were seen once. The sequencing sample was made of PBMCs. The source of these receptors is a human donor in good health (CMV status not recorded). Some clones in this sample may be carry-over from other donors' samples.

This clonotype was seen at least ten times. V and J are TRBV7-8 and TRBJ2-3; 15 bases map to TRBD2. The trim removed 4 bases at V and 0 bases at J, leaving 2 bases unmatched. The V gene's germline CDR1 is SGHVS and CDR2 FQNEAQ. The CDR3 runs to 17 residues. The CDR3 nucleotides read TGTGCCAGCAGCTCGGGACTAGCGGGGGGCAGCACAGATACGCAGTATTTT. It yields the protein CASSSGLAGGSTDTQYF.

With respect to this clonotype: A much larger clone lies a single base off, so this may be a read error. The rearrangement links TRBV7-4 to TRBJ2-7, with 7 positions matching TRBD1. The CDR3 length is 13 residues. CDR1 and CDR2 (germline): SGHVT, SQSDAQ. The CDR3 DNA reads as TGTGCCAGCACACAGGGGACCTCCTACGAGCGGTACTTC. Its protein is CASTQGTSYERYF.

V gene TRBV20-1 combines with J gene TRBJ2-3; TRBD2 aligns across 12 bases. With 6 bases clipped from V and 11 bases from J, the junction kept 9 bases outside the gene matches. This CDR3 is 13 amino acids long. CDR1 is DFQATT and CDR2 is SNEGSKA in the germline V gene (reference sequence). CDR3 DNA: TGCAGTGCGGCCGGGACTAGCGGGTCACGGCAGTATTTT. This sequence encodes CSAAGTSGSRQYF.

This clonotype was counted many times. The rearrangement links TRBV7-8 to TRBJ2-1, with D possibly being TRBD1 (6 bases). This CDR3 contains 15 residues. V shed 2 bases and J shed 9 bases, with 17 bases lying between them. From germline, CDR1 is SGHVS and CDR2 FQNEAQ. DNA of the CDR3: TGTGCCAGCAGCTTAATGGCAGGGGTAGCAGTTGAGCAGTTCTTC. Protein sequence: CASSLMAGVAVEQFF.

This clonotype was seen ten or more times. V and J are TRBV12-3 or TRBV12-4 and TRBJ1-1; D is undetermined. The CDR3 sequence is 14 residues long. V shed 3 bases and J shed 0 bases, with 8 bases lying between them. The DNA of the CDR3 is TGTGCCAGCAGTTTTGCGGGCCTGAACACTGAAGCTTTCTTT. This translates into CASSFAGLNTEAFF.

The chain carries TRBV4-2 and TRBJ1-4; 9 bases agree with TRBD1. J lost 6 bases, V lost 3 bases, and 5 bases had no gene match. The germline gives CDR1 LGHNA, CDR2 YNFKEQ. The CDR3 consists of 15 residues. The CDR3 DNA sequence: TGTGCCAGCAGCCAGGACACAGGGGGCCATGAAAAACTGTTTTTT. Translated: CASSQDTGGHEKLFF.

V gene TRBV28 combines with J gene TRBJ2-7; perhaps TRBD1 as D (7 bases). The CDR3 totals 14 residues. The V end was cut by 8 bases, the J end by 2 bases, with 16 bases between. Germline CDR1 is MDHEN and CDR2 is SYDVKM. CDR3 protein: CASFRGDSTYEQYF. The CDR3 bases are TGTGCCAGCTTCAGGGGGGACTCCACCTACGAGCAGTACTTC.

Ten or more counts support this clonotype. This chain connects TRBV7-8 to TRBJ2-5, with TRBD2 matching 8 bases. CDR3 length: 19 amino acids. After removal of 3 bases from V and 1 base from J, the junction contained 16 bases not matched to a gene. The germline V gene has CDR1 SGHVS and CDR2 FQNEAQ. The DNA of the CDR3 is TGTGCCAGCAGCTTTGCGTCGTCCTTACTAGCGGACGTCCAAGAGACCCAGTACTTC. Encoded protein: CASSFASSLLADVQETQYF.

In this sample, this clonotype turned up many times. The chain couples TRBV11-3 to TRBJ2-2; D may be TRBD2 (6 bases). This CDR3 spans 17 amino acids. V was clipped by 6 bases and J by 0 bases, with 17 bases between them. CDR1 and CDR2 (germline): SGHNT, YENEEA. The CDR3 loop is CASRAGGEVANTGELFF. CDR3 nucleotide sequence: TGTGCCAGCAGGGCTGGAGGGGAAGTCGCGAACACCGGGGAGCTGTTTTTT.

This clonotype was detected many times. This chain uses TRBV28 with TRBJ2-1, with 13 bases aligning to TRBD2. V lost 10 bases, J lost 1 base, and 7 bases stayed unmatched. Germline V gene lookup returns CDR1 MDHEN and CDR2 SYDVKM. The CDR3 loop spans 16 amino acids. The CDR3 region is CATILAGGRSYNEQFF. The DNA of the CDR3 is TGTGCCACCATACTAGCGGGGGGGCGTTCCTACAATGAGCAGTTCTTC.

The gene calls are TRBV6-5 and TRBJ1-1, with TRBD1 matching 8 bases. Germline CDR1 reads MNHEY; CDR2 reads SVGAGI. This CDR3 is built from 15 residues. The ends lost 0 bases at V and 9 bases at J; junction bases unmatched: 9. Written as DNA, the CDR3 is TGTGCCAGCAGTTACTCCGGACAGGGTGCGGCAAAAGCTTTCTTT. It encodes CASSYSGQGAAKAFF.

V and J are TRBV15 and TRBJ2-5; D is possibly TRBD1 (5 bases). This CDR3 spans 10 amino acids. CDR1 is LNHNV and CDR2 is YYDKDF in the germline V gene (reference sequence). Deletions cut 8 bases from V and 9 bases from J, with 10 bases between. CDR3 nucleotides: TGTGCCACCGAGACAGTACCCCAGTACTTC. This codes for CATETVPQYF.

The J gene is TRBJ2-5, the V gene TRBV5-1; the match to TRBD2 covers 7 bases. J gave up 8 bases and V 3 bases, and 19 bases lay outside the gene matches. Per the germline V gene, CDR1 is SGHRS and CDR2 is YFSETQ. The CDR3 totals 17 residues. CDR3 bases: TGCGCCAGCAGCTCGGGGGGTCTGAGGAAGTCCGAAACCACCCAGTACTTC. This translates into CASSSGGLRKSETTQYF.

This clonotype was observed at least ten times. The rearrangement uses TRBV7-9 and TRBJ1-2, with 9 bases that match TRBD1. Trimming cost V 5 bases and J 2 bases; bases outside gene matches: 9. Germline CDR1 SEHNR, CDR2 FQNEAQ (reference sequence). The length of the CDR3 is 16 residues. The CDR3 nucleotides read TGTGCCAGCAGCCCTCCCGGGACAGGGAGGAACTATGGCTACACCTTC. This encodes CASSPPGTGRNYGYTF.

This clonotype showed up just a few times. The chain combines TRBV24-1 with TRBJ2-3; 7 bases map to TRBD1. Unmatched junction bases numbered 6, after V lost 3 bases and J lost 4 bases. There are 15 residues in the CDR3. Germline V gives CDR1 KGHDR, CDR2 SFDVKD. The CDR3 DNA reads TGTGCCACCAGTGATCGAGGGGACAGCGCAGATACGCAGTATTTT. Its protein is CATSDRGDSADTQYF.

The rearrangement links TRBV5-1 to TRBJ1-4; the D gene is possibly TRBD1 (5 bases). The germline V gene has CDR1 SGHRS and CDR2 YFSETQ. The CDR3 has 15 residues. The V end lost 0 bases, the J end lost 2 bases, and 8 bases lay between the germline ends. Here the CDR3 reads CASSLDGDTNEKLFF. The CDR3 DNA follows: TGCGCCAGCAGCTTGGACGGGGACACTAATGAAAAACTGTTTTTT.